A selection of T cell receptor beta chains follows, all from one sample in a study of CD8 T cells in Susac syndrome. TCRdb reanalysed the immunoSEQ multiplex PCR reads using MiXCR and keeps one entry per CDR3 protein. In the table there are 200,000 to 250,000 distinct CDR3 sequences, around nine tenths of which are singletons. Sequencing input: CD8+ T cells from PBMCs. The receptors stem from a human donor with multiple sclerosis. CDR3s include the opening cysteine and the closing phenylalanine or tryptophan. The D gene is left open where the match is weak. Clone size is given for some rows only: seen once, a few or many times, or a class if the clone is expanded.

D gene: -; J gene: TRBJ2-1; clone size: -; V gene: TRBV12-3/TRBV12-4; CDR3 protein: CASSHLATGFTYNEQFF; CDR3 DNA: TGTGCCAGCAGTCACCTCGCCACAGGGTTCACCTACAATGAGCAGTTCTTC
D gene: -; J gene: TRBJ2-2; clone size: -; V gene: TRBV9; CDR3 protein: CASSVDTGELFF; CDR3 DNA: TGTGCCAGTAGTGTGGACACCGGGGAGCTGTTTTTT
D gene: -; J gene: TRBJ2-1; clone size: -; V gene: TRBV30; CDR3 protein: CAWSVGGDEQFF; CDR3 DNA: TGTGCCTGGAGTGTAGGCGGGGATGAGCAGTTCTTC
D gene: TRBD2; J gene: TRBJ2-1; clone size: -; V gene: TRBV10-3; CDR3 protein: CAISEVTSASPYNEQFF; CDR3 DNA: TGTGCCATCAGTGAGGTGACTAGCGCCTCACCCTACAATGAGCAGTTCTTC
D gene: -; J gene: TRBJ2-5; clone size: -; V gene: TRBV11-2; CDR3 protein: CASSPLGGQETQYF; CDR3 DNA: TGTGCCAGCAGCCCCCTGGGGGGCCAAGAGACCCAGTACTTC
D gene: TRBD1; J gene: TRBJ2-5; clone size: -; V gene: TRBV5-4; CDR3 protein: CASSQRGQGDQETQYF; CDR3 DNA: TGTGCCAGCAGCCAGAGGGGACAGGGGGACCAAGAGACCCAGTACTTC
D gene: TRBD2; J gene: TRBJ2-7; clone size: -; V gene: TRBV7-3; CDR3 protein: CASSATGTSSEQYF; CDR3 DNA: TGTGCCAGCAGCGCAACCGGGACTAGCTCCGAGCAGTACTTC
D gene: -; J gene: TRBJ2-5; clone size: -; V gene: TRBV6-2/TRBV6-3; CDR3 protein: CASSYPLQETQYF; CDR3 DNA: TGTGCCAGCAGTTACCCCCTCCAAGAGACCCAGTACTTC
D gene: -; J gene: TRBJ2-1; clone size: -; V gene: TRBV6-5; CDR3 protein: CASSYSRGVYSAPVNEQFF; CDR3 DNA: TGTGCCAGCAGTTACTCGCGCGGCGTTTACTCCGCTCCTGTCAATGAGCAGTTCTTC
D gene: -; J gene: TRBJ1-4; clone size: -; V gene: TRBV20-1; CDR3 protein: CSARDSAGVLGGELFF; CDR3 DNA: TGCAGTGCTAGAGATTCGGCAGGGGTTCTTGGGGGAGAACTGTTTTTT
D gene: -; J gene: TRBJ2-7; clone size: -; V gene: TRBV14; CDR3 protein: CASSRGQGGGYEQYF; CDR3 DNA: TGTGCCAGCAGCCGAGGACAGGGAGGGGGCTACGAGCAGTACTTC
D gene: TRBD2; J gene: TRBJ2-7; clone size: few; V gene: TRBV9; CDR3 protein: CASSVGTSGYEQYF; CDR3 DNA: TGTGCCAGCAGCGTCGGGACTAGCGGCTACGAGCAGTACTTC
D gene: -; J gene: TRBJ1-2; clone size: -; V gene: TRBV27; CDR3 protein: CASSQGQTNYGYTF; CDR3 DNA: TGTGCCAGCAGCCAAGGACAGACTAACTATGGCTACACCTTC